This is a list of T cell receptor beta chains from one sample in a study of T cell clonotyping in hematopoietic cell transplantation. Produced via immunoSEQ multiplex PCR; TCRdb's table is partial and in-frame only. The sample carries about 16,000 clones, roughly 91% recorded once. The sample consisted of peripheral blood mononuclear cells. Receptors originate from a man aged 40-49 years in good health. Some clones in this sample may be carry-over from other donors' samples. CDR3s include the opening cysteine and the closing phenylalanine or tryptophan. A D gene is named only where the DNA matches it firmly. Only part of the rows carry a size: once, few, many, or a class if the clone is expanded.

J gene | V gene | D gene | clone size | CDR3 DNA | CDR3 protein
TRBJ1-5 | TRBV10-1 | NA | NA | TGCGCCAGCAGTGAGCTACCGGCGGCGGTAGCATTTCCCCAGCATTTT | CASSELPAAVAFPQHF
TRBJ2-7 | TRBV14 | TRBD1 | NA | TGTGCCAGCAGGAGGACAGGGAGCTACGAGCAGTACTTC | CASRRTGSYEQYF
TRBJ2-5 | TRBV7-6 | TRBD2 | NA | TGTGCCAGCAGCCCCTGGACTAGCGGGATTGAAGAGACCCAGTACTTC | CASSPWTSGIEETQYF
TRBJ2-1 | TRBV11-2 | TRBD2 | NA | TGTGCCAGCAGCCCCGAACTAGCGGGGGCCTACAATGAGCAGTTCTTC | CASSPELAGAYNEQFF
TRBJ1-4 | TRBV10-2 | NA | NA | TGCGCCAGCAGTGACTCCCGGTATGAAAAACTGTTTTTT | CASSDSRYEKLFF
TRBJ1-1 | TRBV5-6 | TRBD1 | NA | TGTGCCAGCAGTCAAATACAGGGGGCAGGGGCGAACACTGAAGCTTTCTTT | CASSQIQGAGANTEAFF
TRBJ1-1 | TRBV28 | NA | NA | TGTGCCAGCAGTTTGAGGGGACGGAGGAACACTGAAGCTTTCTTT | CASSLRGRRNTEAFF
TRBJ2-5 | TRBV6-5 | NA | NA | TGTGCCAGCAGTACCCGGGGGGCGCAAGAGACCCAGTACTTC | CASSTRGAQETQYF
TRBJ2-7 | TRBV28 | TRBD1 | NA | TGTGCCAGCAGTTTCTACAGGGGTGGCTACGAGCAGTACTTC | CASSFYRGGYEQYF
TRBJ2-7 | TRBV16 | TRBD2 | few | TGTGCCAGCAGCCAGTCTAGCGGGAGCTCCTACGAGCAGTACTTC | CASSQSSGSSYEQYF
TRBJ2-7 | TRBV4-3 | TRBD2 | NA | TGCGCCAGCAGCCAGGGTCCGGGACTAGCGGGAGTTACCCCCTCCTACGAGCAGTACTTC | CASSQGPGLAGVTPSYEQYF
TRBJ2-3 | TRBV5-8 | TRBD1 | NA | TGTGCCAGCAGCTTGGGACAGGGTCTCCTCAATTACGGAATCCCAGATACGCAGTATTTT | CASSLGQGLLNYGIPDTQYF
TRBJ2-6 | TRBV10-3 | NA | NA | TGTGCCATCAGTGAGATCGGGGACTCTGGGGCCAACGTCCTGACTTTC | CAISEIGDSGANVLTF
TRBJ1-1 | TRBV4-1 | NA | NA | TGCGCCAGCAGCCCTCGGGGGGTGAGGGCGGACACTGAAGCTTTCTTT | CASSPRGVRADTEAFF
TRBJ1-4 | TRBV6-1 | NA | NA | TGTGCCAGCAGTGTTGCAGGGTTTGATGAAAAACTGTTTTTT | CASSVAGFDEKLFF
TRBJ2-2 | TRBV4-3 | TRBD2 | NA | TGCGCCAGCAGTCGGACTAGCGAGGCTGGGGAGCTGTTTTTT | CASSRTSEAGELFF
TRBJ2-2 | TRBV6-5 | TRBD1 | NA | TGTGCCAGCAGACTCACAGGGGGCGGGGAGCTGTTTTTT | CASRLTGGGELFF
TRBJ2-3 | TRBV23-1 | TRBD1 | NA | TGCGCCAGCAGTCAATCGAGACAGGGGGGCACAGATACGCAGTATTTT | CASSQSRQGGTDTQYF
TRBJ2-3 | TRBV7-6 | NA | NA | TGTGCCAGCAGCTTAACTGGGGGGACAGCTCAAGATACGCAGTATTTT | CASSLTGGTAQDTQYF
TRBJ2-5 | TRBV6-6 | NA | few | TGTGCCAGCAACCATCCCGGGACTGGGCAAGAGACCCAGTACTTC | CASNHPGTGQETQYF
TRBJ2-5 | TRBV2 | TRBD2 | NA | TGTGCCAGCAGTGGAGGGCTAGCGGGACAGATTCAAGAGACCCAGTACTTC | CASSGGLAGQIQETQYF
TRBJ2-1 | TRBV5-4 | NA | NA | TGTGCCAGCAGCTTGGCCCTAGTCAATGAGCAGTTCTTC | CASSLALVNEQFF
TRBJ1-1 | TRBV7-8 | TRBD1 | NA | TGTGCCAGCAGCCCAGGGGGCACTGAAGCTTTCTTT | CASSPGGTEAFF
TRBJ2-7 | TRBV27 | NA | NA | TGTGCCAGCAGTCTAAGGGGTTCCTACGAGCAGTACTTC | CASSLRGSYEQYF
TRBJ1-1 | TRBV29-1 | NA | NA | TGCAGCGTCCAGGAGGTCGGTGAAGCTTTCTTT | CSVQEVGEAFF
TRBJ2-3 | TRBV25-1 | NA | NA | TGTGCCAGCAGTGAATCACGGGGGGCCTCAGATACGCAGTATTTT | CASSESRGASDTQYF
TRBJ2-7 | TRBV15 | NA | NA | TGTGCCACCAGCAGATTCGCTGGCGGGGATGGGGACGAGCAGTACTTC | CATSRFAGGDGDEQYF
TRBJ1-5 | TRBV4-1 | NA | NA | TGCGCCAGCAGCCAAGAACAGGGTGGCAATCAGCCCCAGCATTTT | CASSQEQGGNQPQHF
TRBJ2-7 | TRBV30 | NA | NA | TGTGCCTGGAGTCAGTCCGGCAGGGGCAAATACGAGCAGTACTTC | CAWSQSGRGKYEQYF
TRBJ1-1 | TRBV19 | NA | once | TGTGCCAGTAGTATAGGGGCGTTGAGAGGGAGTCAAGCTTTCTTT | CASSIGALRGSQAFF
TRBJ2-7 | TRBV19 | NA | NA | TGTGCCAGTACCCCGGCAGGGCACTCTGTCCACGAGCAGTACTTC | CASTPAGHSVHEQYF
TRBJ2-7 | TRBV25-1 | TRBD2 | NA | TGTGCCAGCAGTGAAGGGACTAGCGGGAGATTATACGAGCAGTACTTC | CASSEGTSGRLYEQYF